A single T cell receptor beta chain is shown here with its context. Amplification used 60 Vbeta primers and 13 Jbeta primers. Repertoires were generated with immunoSEQ multiplex PCR, while TCRdb's copy carries only in-frame clones and drops some. The sample comprises 150,000 to 200,000 clones, 81% of which are singletons, and about 1.8% rests with the top ten. This sample was taken from a study of cytomegalovirus exposure and HLA in healthy donors. In nominal health when sampled, donors likely had unrecorded immune exposures nonetheless. This CDR3 region has 15 residues. With V trimmed by 2 bases and J by 2 bases, 2 bases remained unmatched. Germline lookup yields CDR1 MRHNA and CDR2 SNTAGT.

The sample taken for sequencing was PBMCs. The rearrangement links TRBV6-4 to TRBJ2-3; 9 nucleotides align to TRBD1. This sequence originates from a man younger than 35 in good health and CMV-seronegative. The CDR3 bases are TGTGCCAGCAGTGACGGGACAGGGACCACAGATACGCAGTATTTT. This encodes CASSDGTGTTDTQYF.